This TCR beta chain was captured in a study of regulatory T cells in long-lasting Graves disease. Whole-study context: Graves' patients who were just diagnosed had used antithyroid drugs for under 3 months.

The time point is: newly diagnosed GD, antithyroid drugs for less than 3 months. The TCR library was made from RNA that had been extracted from PBMCs in TRIzol. This CDR3 spans 15 amino acids. V trimming: 4 bases; J trimming: 8 bases; junction bases outside the gene matches: 9. Germline V gene sequence: CDR1 SGHTS, CDR2 YDEGEE. Arm-PCR of CDR3 regions with iRepertoire HTBI primers generated TCR beta libraries. TCRdb called the multiplex PCR reads again in MiXCR, with one record for every CDR3 protein. Of under 300,000 distinct CDR3 sequences in the sample, 15% to 20% were seen once. This clonotype was found many times.

The chain is built from TRBV5-8 and TRBJ1-4; TRBD1 aligns across 9 bases. This receptor was obtained from a female donor with Graves disease. The starting material was peripheral blood mononuclear cells (PBMCs), obtained at new diagnosis, from a patient treated with antithyroid drugs. The CDR3 here is CASSATGGAGEKLFF. CDR3 coding DNA: TGTGCCAGCAGCGCTACAGGGGGCGCGGGGGAAAAACTGTTTTTT.